This note documents a single T cell receptor beta chain sequence. What it binds is not known. Generated by immunoSEQ multiplex PCR, the TCRdb table keeps only in-frame clones and is missing some. Here the sample spans 800,000 to 950,000 clones, around 96% being singletons. CD45RO-negative cells were positively selected for CCR7, leaving out terminally differentiated effector memory CD45RA+ cells. The data originate from a study of shared clonotypes between healthy human individuals. At the level of the study: Two women and a few men aged 18 to 49 served as donors. Study conclusions and caveats: At large depth, rarefaction still showed sorted-subset sequencing to be incomplete. When compared with the clonotypes that were shared by all four sorted-subset donors, the non-shared clonotypes turned out to have lower generation probabilities. Researchers sampled blood only, noting tissue repertoires likely differ.

The CDR3 totals 14 residues. V lost 3 bases, J lost 4 bases, and 13 bases lay in between. Germline-derived CDR1 and CDR2 are SGDLS and YYNGEE. The rearrangement links TRBV9 to TRBJ2-5; tentative D call: TRBD2 (6 bases). Sequencing was carried out using naive CD8+ T cells sorted from blood. The source of this sequence is a man aged 30 to 39 in good health. The CDR3 sequence: CASSDGGSGETQYF. In nucleotides, the CDR3 is TGTGCCAGCAGCGATGGGGGGAGCGGAGAGACCCAGTACTTC.